This T cell receptor beta chain appears in the sequencing data of a study of identifying expanded T cells in peripheral blood. General study results and limits: Over two and four weeks, about 15 and 18 clones changed, versus approximately 1.2 between replicates.

This CDR3 has 16 residues. The germline gives CDR1 MRHNA, CDR2 SNTAGT. Concerning this clone itself: Its antigen remains unknown. One end of the junction varies from germline; a read error may be responsible.

The assay was immunoSEQ multiplex PCR, and TCRdb's table has in-frame clones only and misses some. Among around 95,000 clones listed, approximately 88% were seen once. The chain has TRBV6-4 and TRBJ1-5; tentative D call: TRBD1 (5 bases). The origin of this receptor is a person aged 18-70 years in good health. Sequencing was carried out using blood. The CDR3 DNA is TGTGCCAGCAGTTACTCGTTTGTTGGGACCGCTCAGCCCCAGCATTTT. Its translation is CASSYSFVGTAQPQHF.